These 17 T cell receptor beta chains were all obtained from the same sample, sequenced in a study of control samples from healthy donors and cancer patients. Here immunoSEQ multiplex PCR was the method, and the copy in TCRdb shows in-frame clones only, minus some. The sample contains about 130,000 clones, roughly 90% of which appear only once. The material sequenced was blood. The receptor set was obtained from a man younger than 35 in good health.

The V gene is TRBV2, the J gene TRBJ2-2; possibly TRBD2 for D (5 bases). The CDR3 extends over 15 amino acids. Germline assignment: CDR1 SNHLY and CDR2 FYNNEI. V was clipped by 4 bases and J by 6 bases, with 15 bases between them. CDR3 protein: CASSVNGLRAGELFF. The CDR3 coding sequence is TGTGCCAGCAGTGTTAACGGACTCCGGGCCGGGGAGCTGTTTTTT. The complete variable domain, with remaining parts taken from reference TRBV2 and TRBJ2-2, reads EPEVTQTPSHQVTQMGQEVILRCVPISNHLYFYWYRQILGQKVEFLVSFYNNEISEKSEIFDDQFSVERPDGSNFTLKIRSTKLEDSAMYFCASSVNGLRAGELFFGEGSRLTVL.

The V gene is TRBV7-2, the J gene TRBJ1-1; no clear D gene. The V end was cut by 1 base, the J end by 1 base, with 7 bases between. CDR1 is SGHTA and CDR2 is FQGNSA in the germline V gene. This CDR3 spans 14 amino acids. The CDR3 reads CASSLGPANTEAFF. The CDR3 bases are TGTGCCAGCAGCTTAGGGCCGGCGAACACTGAAGCTTTCTTT.

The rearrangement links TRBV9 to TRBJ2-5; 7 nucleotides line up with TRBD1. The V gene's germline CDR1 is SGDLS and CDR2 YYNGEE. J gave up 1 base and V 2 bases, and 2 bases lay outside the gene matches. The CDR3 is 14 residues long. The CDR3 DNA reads TGTGCCAGCAGCGTTTGGGACAGCCAAGAGACCCAGTACTTC. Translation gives CASSVWDSQETQYF.

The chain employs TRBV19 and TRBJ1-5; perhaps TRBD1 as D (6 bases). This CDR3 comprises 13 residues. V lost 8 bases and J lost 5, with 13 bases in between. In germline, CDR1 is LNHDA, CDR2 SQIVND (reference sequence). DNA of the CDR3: TGTGCCAGTTCCAAAAGGGGGGATCAGCCCCAGCATTTT. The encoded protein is CASSKRGDQPQHF.

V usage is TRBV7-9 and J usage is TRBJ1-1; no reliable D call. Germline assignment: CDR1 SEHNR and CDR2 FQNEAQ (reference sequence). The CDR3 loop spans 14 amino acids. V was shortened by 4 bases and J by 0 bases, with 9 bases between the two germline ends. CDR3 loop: CASSSQTLNTEAFF. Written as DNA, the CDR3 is TGTGCCAGCAGCTCTCAGACACTGAACACTGAAGCTTTCTTT.

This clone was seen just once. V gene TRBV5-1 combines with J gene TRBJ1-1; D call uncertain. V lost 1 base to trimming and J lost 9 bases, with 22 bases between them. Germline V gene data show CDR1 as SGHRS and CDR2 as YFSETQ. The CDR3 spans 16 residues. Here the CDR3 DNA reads TGCGCCAGCAGCTTGAGCGGTCACGTTGCCCCAATCCAAGCTTTCTTT. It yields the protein CASSLSGHVAPIQAFF.

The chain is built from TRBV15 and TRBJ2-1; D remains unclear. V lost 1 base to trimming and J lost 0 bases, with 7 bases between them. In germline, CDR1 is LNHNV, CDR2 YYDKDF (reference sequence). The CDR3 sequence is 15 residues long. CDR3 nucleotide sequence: TGTGCCACCAGCAGAGGAGGCCGCTCCTACAATGAGCAGTTCTTC. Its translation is CATSRGGRSYNEQFF.

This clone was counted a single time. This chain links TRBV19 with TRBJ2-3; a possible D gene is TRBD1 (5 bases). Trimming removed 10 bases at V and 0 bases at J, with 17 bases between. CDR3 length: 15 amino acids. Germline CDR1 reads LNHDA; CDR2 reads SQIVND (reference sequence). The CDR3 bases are TGTGCCACCAGGGCCATCTCTCCAAGCACAGATACGCAGTATTTT. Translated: CATRAISPSTDTQYF.

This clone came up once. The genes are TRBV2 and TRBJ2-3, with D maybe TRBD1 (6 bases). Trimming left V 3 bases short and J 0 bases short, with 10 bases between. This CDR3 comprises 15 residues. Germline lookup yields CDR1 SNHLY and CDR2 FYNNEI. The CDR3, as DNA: TGTGCCAGCAGTGACAGGACAGCTAGCACAGATACGCAGTATTTT. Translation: CASSDRTASTDTQYF.

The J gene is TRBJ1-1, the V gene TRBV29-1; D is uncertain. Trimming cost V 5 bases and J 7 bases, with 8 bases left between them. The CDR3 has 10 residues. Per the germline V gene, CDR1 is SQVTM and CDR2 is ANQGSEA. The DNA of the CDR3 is TGCAGCGTTCTAGTCAGTGAAGCTTTCTTT. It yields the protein CSVLVSEAFF.

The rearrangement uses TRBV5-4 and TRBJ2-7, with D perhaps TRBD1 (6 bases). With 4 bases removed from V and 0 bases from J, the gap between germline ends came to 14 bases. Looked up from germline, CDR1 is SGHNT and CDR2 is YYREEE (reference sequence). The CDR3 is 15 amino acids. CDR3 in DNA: TGTGCCAGCAGCAGGCGACAGGTCAGCTCCTACGAGCAGTACGTC. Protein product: CASSRRQVSSYEQYV.

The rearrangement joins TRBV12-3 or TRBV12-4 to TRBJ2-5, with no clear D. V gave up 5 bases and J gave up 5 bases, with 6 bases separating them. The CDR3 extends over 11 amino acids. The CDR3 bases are TGTGCCAGCAGTGTCGGGGAGACCCAGTACTTC. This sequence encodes CASSVGETQYF.

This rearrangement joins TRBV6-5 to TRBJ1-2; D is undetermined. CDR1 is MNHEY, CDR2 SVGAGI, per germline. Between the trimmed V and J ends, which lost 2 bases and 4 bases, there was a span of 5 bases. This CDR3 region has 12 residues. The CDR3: CASSYRAYGYTF. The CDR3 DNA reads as TGTGCCAGCAGTTACAGGGCCTATGGCTACACCTTC.

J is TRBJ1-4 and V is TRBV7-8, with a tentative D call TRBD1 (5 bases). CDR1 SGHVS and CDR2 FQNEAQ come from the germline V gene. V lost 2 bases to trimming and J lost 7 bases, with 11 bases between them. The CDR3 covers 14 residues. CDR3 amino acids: CASSLNRGGEKLFF. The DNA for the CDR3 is TGTGCCAGCAGCTTAAATAGGGGAGGTGAAAAACTGTTTTTT.

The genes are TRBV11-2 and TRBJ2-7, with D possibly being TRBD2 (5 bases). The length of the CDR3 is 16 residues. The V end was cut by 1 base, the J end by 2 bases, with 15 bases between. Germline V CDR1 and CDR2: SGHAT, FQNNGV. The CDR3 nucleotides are TGTGCCAGCAGCTTAGTTCGCGGGCGGAAAGCCTACGAGCAGTACTTC. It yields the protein CASSLVRGRKAYEQYF.

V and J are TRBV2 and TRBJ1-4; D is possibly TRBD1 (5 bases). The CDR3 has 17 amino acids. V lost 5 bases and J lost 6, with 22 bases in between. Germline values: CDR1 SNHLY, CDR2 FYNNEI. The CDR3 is CASSYTALGGGYEKLFF. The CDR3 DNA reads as TGTGCCAGCAGTTATACAGCGCTGGGGGGAGGGTATGAAAAACTGTTTTTT.

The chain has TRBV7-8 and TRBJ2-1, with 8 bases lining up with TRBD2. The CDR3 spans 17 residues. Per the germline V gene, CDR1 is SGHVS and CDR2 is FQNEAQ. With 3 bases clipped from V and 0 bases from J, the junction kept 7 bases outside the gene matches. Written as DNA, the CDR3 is TGTGCCAGCAGCTTCCGGACTAGCACCCCCTCCTACAATGAGCAGTTCTTC. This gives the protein CASSFRTSTPSYNEQFF.